One and the same sample provided the 14 T cell receptor beta chains below, sequenced in a study of blood T cell repertoires in COVID-19. Using immunoSEQ multiplex PCR, the repertoire was profiled, and TCRdb retains in-frame clones only, with some absent. The sample lists about 120,000 clones, 90% occurring once. Sequencing used peripheral blood. The receptors were gathered from a woman aged 60-75 years with COVID-19, enrolled during active disease.

The chain has TRBV9 and TRBJ1-2; 8 positions agree with TRBD1. Germline V gene lookup returns CDR1 SGDLS and CDR2 YYNGEE. The length of the CDR3 is 15 residues. The J segment lost 5 bases and the V segment lost 0 bases, leaving 6 bases of the junction unmatched. The CDR3 DNA follows: TGTGCCAGCAGCGTAGAGCCAGGGGGCGGATATGGCTACACCTTC. Protein sequence: CASSVEPGGGYGYTF.

The chain has TRBV7-8 and TRBJ1-1, with D hard to call. The CDR3 is made up of 15 amino acids. Germline values: CDR1 SGHVS, CDR2 FQNEAQ. V gave up 1 base and J gave up 4 bases, with 13 bases separating them. The CDR3 region is CASSLGGGWRTEAFF. The CDR3 DNA sequence: TGTGCCAGCAGCTTAGGAGGAGGTTGGCGCACTGAAGCTTTCTTT.

The V and J genes are TRBV19 and TRBJ1-5, with 7 bases identical to TRBD1. Trimming at V came to 3 bases and at J to 5 bases, leaving 1 base not matched to a gene. The CDR3 runs 13 residues. CDR1 and CDR2 (germline): LNHDA, SQIVND (reference sequence). In DNA, the CDR3 is TGTGCCAGTAGTATCAGGGGGGATCAGCCCCAGCATTTT. This gives the protein CASSIRGDQPQHF.

V usage is TRBV3-1 (or the pseudogene TRBV3-2) and J usage is TRBJ1-2, with D maybe TRBD1 (5 bases). The V end was cut by 4 bases, the J end by 3 bases, with 12 bases between. The length of the CDR3 is 14 residues. Germline CDR1 and CDR2: LGHDT and YNNKEL (reference sequence). CDR3 residues: CASSPGLFYYGYTF. In nucleotides, the CDR3 is TGTGCCAGCAGCCCGGGACTTTTCTACTATGGCTACACCTTC.

The table lists this clone with a count of one. The V gene is TRBV30, the J gene TRBJ1-6; 7 nucleotides align to TRBD1. Germline trimming cut 1 base from V and 7 bases from J; bases unmatched to any gene: 7. The CDR3 covers 15 residues. The V gene's germline CDR1 is GTSNPN and CDR2 SVGIG (reference sequence). CDR3 in DNA: TGTGCCTGGAGTGCCAAAGGGACAGAGAATTCACCCCTCCACTTT. Translated: CAWSAKGTENSPLHF. Full variable domain (missing parts from reference TRBV30 and TRBJ1-6): SQTIHQWPATLVQPVGSPLSLECTVEGTSNPNLYWYRQAAGRGLQLLFYSVGIGQISSEVPQNLSASRPQDRQFILSSKKLLLSDSGFYLCAWSAKGTENSPLHFGNGTRLTVT.

This clone was counted only a few times. This chain links TRBV28 with TRBJ1-6; TRBD1 aligns across 9 bases. Germline CDR1 MDHEN, CDR2 SYDVKM. This CDR3 spans 17 amino acids. The trim removed 4 bases at V and 5 bases at J, leaving 9 bases unmatched. The CDR3 here is CASSSGTGRPDNSPLHF. The CDR3 coding sequence is TGTGCCAGCAGTTCCGGGACAGGGCGTCCGGATAATTCACCCCTCCACTTT.

This clone appeared a single time. In DNA form, the CDR3 reads TGTGCCAGCAGCCCCGACAGGACATACTACGAGCAGTACTTC. This codes for CASSPDRTYYEQYF. The gene calls are TRBV13 and TRBJ2-7; weak D call: TRBD1 (6 bases). This CDR3 is built from 14 residues. Trimming pared 5 bases from V and 3 bases from J, leaving 14 bases between. Germline CDR1 reads PRHDT; CDR2 reads FYEKMQ (reference sequence).

This chain connects TRBV5-4 to TRBJ2-5; D is possibly TRBD2 (5 bases). Germline V gene lookup returns CDR1 SGHNT and CDR2 YYREEE (reference sequence). The germline V and J ends were trimmed by 2 bases and 5 bases, with 13 bases remaining between them. This CDR3 has 14 residues. CDR3 sequence reads: CASSFTRPGETQYF. The DNA for the CDR3 is TGTGCCAGCAGCTTCACCAGACCGGGGGAGACCCAGTACTTC.

DNA of the CDR3: TGCAGCGTTGAGCAGGACAGGCGGGCCGAGCAGTACTTC. Protein product: CSVEQDRRAEQYF. This chain joins TRBV29-1 and TRBJ2-7; 7 bases agree with TRBD1. CDR1 and CDR2 from the germline V gene are SQVTM and ANQGSEA. The ends lost 3 bases at V and 6 bases at J; junction bases unmatched: 8. CDR3 length: 13 residues.

CDR3 nucleotide sequence: TGTGCCAGCAGCGTAGAGGGTCCAGAGACTAGTAACAATGAGCAGTTCTTC. Amino acids: CASSVEGPETSNNEQFF. The J gene is TRBJ2-1, the V gene TRBV9; tentative D call: TRBD2 (6 bases). CDR3 length equals 17 residues. Germline CDR1 and CDR2: SGDLS and YYNGEE. Trimming removed 0 bases at V and 5 bases at J, with 18 bases between.

V and J are TRBV7-9 and TRBJ1-2, with 10 bases aligning to TRBD1. This CDR3 spans 15 amino acids. Germline CDR1 reads SEHNR; CDR2 reads FQNEAQ (reference sequence). Germline trimming cut 4 bases from V and 5 bases from J; bases unmatched to any gene: 7. The CDR3 sequence is CASSYWRQGAYGYTF. In DNA, the CDR3 is TGTGCCAGCAGCTACTGGCGACAGGGGGCTTATGGCTACACCTTC.

The genes are TRBV9 and TRBJ2-4; D is possibly TRBD2 (5 bases). The CDR3 loop spans 13 amino acids. The germline V gene has CDR1 SGDLS and CDR2 YYNGEE. V shed 0 bases and J shed 5 bases, with 6 bases lying between them. The DNA for the CDR3 is TGTGCCAGCAGCGTAGACGGGGAAAACATTCAGTACTTC. Translating it yields CASSVDGENIQYF.

The V call is TRBV19, the J call TRBJ1-5; possible D gene TRBD1, 5 bases. The CDR3 runs to 16 residues. Germline V gene lookup returns CDR1 LNHDA and CDR2 SQIVND (reference sequence). V was trimmed by 1 base and J by 6 bases, leaving 16 bases between them. CDR3 region: CASSIGPGGWSQPQHF. Here the CDR3 DNA reads TGTGCCAGTAGTATAGGCCCGGGGGGTTGGAGTCAGCCCCAGCATTTT.

This chain uses TRBV9 with TRBJ2-2; perhaps TRBD2 as D (6 bases). CDR3 length: 16 residues. V lost 0 bases and J lost 8, with 17 bases in between. CDR1 SGDLS and CDR2 YYNGEE come from the germline V gene. This CDR3 is CASSVAEGIKGGELFF. As DNA, the CDR3 is TGTGCCAGCAGCGTAGCGGAGGGAATCAAGGGAGGGGAGCTGTTTTTT.